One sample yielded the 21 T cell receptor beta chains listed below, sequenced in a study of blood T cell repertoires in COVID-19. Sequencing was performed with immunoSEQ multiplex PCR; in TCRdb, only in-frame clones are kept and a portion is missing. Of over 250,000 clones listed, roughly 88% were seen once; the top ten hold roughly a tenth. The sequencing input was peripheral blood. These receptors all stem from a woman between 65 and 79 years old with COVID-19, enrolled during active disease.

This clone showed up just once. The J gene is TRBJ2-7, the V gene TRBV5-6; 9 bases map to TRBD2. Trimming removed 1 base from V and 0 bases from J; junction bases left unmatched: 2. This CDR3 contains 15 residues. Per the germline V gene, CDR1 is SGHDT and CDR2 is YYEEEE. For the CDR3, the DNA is TGTGCCAGCAGCTTGTGGACTAGCGTCTCCTACGAGCAGTACTTC. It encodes CASSLWTSVSYEQYF.

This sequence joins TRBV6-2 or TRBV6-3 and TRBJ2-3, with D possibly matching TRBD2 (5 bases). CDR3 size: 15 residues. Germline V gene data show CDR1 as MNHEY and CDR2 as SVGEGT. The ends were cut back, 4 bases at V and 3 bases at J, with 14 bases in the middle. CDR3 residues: CASSSAASITDTQYF. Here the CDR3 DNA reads TGTGCCAGCAGTTCGGCAGCTAGCATAACAGATACGCAGTATTTT.

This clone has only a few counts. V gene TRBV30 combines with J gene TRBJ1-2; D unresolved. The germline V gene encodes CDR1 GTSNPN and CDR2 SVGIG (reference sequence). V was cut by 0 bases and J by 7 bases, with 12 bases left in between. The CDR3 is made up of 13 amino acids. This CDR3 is CAWSVLEGRGYTF. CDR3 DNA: TGTGCCTGGAGTGTACTGGAGGGTCGTGGCTACACCTTC.

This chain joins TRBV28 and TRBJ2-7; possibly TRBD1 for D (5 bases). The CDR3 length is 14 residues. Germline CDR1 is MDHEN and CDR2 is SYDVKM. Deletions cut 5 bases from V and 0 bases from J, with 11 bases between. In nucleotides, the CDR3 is TGTGCCAGCAGTCAACAGGAACTCTCCTACGAGCAGTACTTC. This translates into CASSQQELSYEQYF. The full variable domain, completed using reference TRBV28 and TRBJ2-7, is DVKVTQSSRYLVKRTGEKVFLECVQDMDHENMFWYRQDPGLGLRLIYFSYDVKMKEKGDIPEGYSVSREKKERFSLILESASTNQTSMYLCASSQQELSYEQYFGPGTRLTVT.

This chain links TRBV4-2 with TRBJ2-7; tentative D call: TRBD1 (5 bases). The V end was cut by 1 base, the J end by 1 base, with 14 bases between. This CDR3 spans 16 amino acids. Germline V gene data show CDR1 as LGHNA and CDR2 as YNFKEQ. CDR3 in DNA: TGTGCCAGCAGCCAAGCCGCGCAGGGCTATTCCTACGAGCAGTACTTC. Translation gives CASSQAAQGYSYEQYF.

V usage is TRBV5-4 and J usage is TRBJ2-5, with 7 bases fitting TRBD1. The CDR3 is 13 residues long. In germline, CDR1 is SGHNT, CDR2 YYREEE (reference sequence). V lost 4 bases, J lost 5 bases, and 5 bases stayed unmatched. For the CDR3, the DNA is TGTGCCAGCAGCCGACAGGGTGGGGAGACCCAGTACTTC. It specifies CASSRQGGETQYF. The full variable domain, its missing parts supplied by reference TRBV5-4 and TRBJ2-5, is ETGVTQSPTHLIKTRGQQVTLRCSSQSGHNTVSWYQQALGQGPQFIFQYYREEENGRGNFPPRFSGLQFPNYSSELNVNALELDDSALYLCASSRQGGETQYFGPGTRLLVL.

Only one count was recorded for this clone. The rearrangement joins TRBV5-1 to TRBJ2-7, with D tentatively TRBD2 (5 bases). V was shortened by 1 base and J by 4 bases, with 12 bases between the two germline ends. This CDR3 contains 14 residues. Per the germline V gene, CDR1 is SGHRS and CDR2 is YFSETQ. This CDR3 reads CASSLSGGYYEQYF. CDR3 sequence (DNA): TGCGCCAGCAGCTTGTCAGGAGGATATTACGAGCAGTACTTC.

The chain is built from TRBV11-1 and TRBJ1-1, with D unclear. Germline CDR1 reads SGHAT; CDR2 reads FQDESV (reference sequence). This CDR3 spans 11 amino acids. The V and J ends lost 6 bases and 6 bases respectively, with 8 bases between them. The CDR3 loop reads CASRARSEAFF. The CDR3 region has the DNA TGTGCCAGCAGAGCTAGGTCTGAAGCTTTCTTT.

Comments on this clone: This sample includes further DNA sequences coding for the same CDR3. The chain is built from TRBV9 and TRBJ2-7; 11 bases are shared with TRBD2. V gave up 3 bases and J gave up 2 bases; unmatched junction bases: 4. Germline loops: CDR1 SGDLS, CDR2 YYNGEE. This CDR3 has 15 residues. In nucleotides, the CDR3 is TGTGCCAGCAGCGGGGGACTAGCGGAAACCTACGAGCAGTACTTC. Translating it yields CASSGGLAETYEQYF. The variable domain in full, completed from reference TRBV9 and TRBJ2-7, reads DSGVTQTPKHLITATGQRVTLRCSPRSGDLSVYWYQQSLDQGLQFLIQYYNGEERAKGNILERFSAQQFPDLHSELNLSSLELGDSALYFCASSGGLAETYEQYFGPGTRLTVT.

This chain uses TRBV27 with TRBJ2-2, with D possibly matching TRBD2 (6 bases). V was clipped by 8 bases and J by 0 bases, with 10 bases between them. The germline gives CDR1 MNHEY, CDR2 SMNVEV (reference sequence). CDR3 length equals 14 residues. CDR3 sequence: CASSGGPNTGELFF. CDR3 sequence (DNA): TGTGCCAGCTCAGGAGGGCCGAACACCGGGGAGCTGTTTTTT.

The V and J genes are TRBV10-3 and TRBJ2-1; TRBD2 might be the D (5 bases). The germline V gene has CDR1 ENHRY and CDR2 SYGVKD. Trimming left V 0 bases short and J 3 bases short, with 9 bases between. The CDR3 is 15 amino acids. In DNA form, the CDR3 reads TGTGCCATCAGTGAGTCGAGACGGGACTACAATGAGCAGTTCTTC. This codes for CAISESRRDYNEQFF.

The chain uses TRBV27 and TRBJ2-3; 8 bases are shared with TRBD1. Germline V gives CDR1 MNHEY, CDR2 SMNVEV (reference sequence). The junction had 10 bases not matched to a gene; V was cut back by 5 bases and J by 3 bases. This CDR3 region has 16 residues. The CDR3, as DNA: TGTGCCAGCAGTCCCGAGACAGGGGTACGGACAGATACGCAGTATTTT. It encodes CASSPETGVRTDTQYF.

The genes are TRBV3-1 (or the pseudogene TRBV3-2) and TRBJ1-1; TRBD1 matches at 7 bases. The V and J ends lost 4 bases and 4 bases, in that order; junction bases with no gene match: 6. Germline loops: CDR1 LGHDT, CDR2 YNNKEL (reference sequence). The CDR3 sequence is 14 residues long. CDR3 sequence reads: CASSLTSGGTEAFF. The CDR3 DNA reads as TGTGCCAGCAGCCTTACTTCAGGGGGCACTGAAGCTTTCTTT.

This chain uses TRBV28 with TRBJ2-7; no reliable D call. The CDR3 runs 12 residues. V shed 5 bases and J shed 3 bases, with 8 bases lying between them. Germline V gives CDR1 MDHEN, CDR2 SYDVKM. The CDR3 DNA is TGTGCCAGCAGTACGAACTACTACGAGCAGTACTTC. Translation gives CASSTNYYEQYF.

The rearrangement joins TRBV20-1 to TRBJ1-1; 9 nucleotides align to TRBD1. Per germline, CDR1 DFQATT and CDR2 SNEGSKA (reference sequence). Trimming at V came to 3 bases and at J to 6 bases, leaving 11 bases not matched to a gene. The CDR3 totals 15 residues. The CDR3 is CSASTDRGLGSEAFF. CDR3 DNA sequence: TGCAGTGCTAGTACTGACAGGGGGTTGGGTTCTGAAGCTTTCTTT.

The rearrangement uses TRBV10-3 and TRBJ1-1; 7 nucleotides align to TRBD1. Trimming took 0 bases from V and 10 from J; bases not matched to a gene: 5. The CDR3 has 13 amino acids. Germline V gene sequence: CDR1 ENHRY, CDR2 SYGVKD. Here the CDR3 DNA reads TGTGCCATCAGTGAGTCTCGGTCAGGGGGAGCTTTCTTT. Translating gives CAISESRSGGAFF.

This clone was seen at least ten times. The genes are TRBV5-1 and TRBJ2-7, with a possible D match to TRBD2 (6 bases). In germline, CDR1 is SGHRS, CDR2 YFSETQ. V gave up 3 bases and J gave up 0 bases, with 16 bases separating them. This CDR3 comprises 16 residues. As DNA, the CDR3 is TGCGCCAGCAGCTCCGATAGACTAGGTAGCTCCTACGAGCAGTACTTC. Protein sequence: CASSSDRLGSSYEQYF. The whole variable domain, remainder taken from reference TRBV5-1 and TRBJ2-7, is KAGVTQTPRYLIKTRGQQVTLSCSPISGHRSVSWYQQTPGQGLQFLFEYFSETQRNKGNFPGRFSGRQFSNSRSEMNVSTLELGDSALYLCASSSDRLGSSYEQYFGPGTRLTVT.

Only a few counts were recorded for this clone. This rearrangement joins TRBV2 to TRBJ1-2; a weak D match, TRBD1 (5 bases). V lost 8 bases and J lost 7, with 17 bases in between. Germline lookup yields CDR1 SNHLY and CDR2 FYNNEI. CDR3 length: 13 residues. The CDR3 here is CASGRVQGAGYTF. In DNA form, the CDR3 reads TGTGCCAGCGGAAGAGTCCAGGGCGCTGGCTACACCTTC.

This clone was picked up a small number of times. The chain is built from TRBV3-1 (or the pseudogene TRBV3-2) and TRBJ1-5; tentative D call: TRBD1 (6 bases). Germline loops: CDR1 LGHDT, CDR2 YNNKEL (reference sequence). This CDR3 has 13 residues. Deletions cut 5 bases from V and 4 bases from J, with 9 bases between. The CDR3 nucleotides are TGTGCCAGCAGCGGGACACCTAATCAGCCCCAGCATTTT. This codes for CASSGTPNQPQHF.

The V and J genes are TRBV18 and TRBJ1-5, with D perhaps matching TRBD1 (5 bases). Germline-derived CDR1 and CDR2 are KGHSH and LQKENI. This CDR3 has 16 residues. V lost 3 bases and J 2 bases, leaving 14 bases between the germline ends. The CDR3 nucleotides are TGTGCCAGCTCACCGACAAGGGCGGGGGGCAATCAGCCCCAGCATTTT. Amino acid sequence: CASSPTRAGGNQPQHF.

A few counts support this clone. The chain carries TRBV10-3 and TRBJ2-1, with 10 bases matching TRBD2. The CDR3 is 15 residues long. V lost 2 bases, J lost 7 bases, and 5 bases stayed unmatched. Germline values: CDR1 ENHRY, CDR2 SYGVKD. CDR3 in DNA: TGTGCCATCAGTGAGGGGCTAGCGGGGGAGAATGAGCAGTTCTTC. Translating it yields CAISEGLAGENEQFF.